A single T cell receptor delta chain is shown here with its context. TCRdb attributes to this sequence the protein of a much larger clone, which differs from the DNA translation at residue 13; a read error is likely, and the protein displayed is translated from the DNA. TCRdb called clones anew from the RT-PCR reads with CATT. In the table there are 2,500 to 3,000 delta-chain clones, approximately 8.8% of which are singletons. The data were obtained in a study of gamma-delta T cells after stem cell transplantation. Germline CDR1 and CDR2: GEAIGNYY and EKD. The CDR3 runs 18 residues. The chain is built from TRDV2 and TRDJ2; 10 bases line up with TRDD3. The specimen was gamma-delta T cells. The sequence came from a human donor. It is not recorded whose cells these are; they may come from a transplant donor. In DNA form, the CDR3 reads TGTGCCTGTGACACCGTTGGGGGATACTCAGCTTTGATAGCACAACTCTTCTTT. This sequence encodes CACDTVGGYSALIAQLFF.